Presented here are 2 T cell receptor beta chains from one specimen sequenced in a study of early T cells in non-severe SARS-CoV-2 infection. From the 5' RACE reads, TCRdb called clonotypes with MiXCR, one entry per CDR3 protein. The data show about 83,000 distinct CDR3 sequences, 10% seen once. The input for sequencing was whole blood, taken at baseline. These receptors were obtained from an adult who was a healthcare worker with PCR-confirmed SARS-CoV-2 infection or an uninfected control (not recorded which).

The rearrangement uses TRBV7-2 and TRBJ2-3, with 8 bases matching TRBD2. V shed 4 bases and J 6 bases; nucleotides not matched to a gene: 15. Germline loops: CDR1 SGHTA, CDR2 FQGNSA. CDR3 size: 17 residues. The CDR3 nucleotides read TGTGCCAGCAGCTCAACCCCTTTTTCGGGCGGGGGGGATACGCAGTATTTT. This translates into CASSSTPFSGGGDTQYF.

The sample holds many counts of this clonotype. This chain joins TRBV2 and TRBJ2-1, with D perhaps TRBD2 (5 bases). The CDR3 totals 12 residues. From germline, CDR1 is SNHLY and CDR2 FYNNEI. V was shortened by 0 bases and J by 14 bases, with 11 bases between the two germline ends. DNA of the CDR3: TGTGCCAGCAGTGAAGCAGGGATGGAGGAGTTCTTC. Its translation: CASSEAGMEEFF. The complete variable domain, with remaining parts taken from reference TRBV2 and TRBJ2-1, reads EPEVTQTPSHQVTQMGQEVILRCVPISNHLYFYWYRQILGQKVEFLVSFYNNEISEKSEIFDDQFSVERPDGSNFTLKIRSTKLEDSAMYFCASSEAGMEEFFGPGTRLTVL.